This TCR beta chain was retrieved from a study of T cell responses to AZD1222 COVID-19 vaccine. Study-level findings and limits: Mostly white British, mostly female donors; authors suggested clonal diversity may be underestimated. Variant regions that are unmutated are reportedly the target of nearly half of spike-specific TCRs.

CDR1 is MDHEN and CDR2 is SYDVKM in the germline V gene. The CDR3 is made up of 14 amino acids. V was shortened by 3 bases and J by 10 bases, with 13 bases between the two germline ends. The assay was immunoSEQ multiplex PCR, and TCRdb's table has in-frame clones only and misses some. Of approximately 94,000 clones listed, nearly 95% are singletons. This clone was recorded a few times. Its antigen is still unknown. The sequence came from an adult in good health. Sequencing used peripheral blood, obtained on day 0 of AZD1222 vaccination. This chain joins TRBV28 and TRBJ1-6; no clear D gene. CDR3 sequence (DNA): TGTGCCAGCAGTTTTGGGAAGATGGGATCACCCCTCCACTTT. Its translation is CASSFGKMGSPLHF.